What follows are 28 T cell receptor beta chains derived from one specimen sequenced in a study of immune evolution from preneoplasia to lung adenocarcinoma. This table comes from immunoSEQ multiplex PCR, and its TCRdb copy is limited to in-frame clones, with some not included. The table lists about 7,600 clones, 81% of them singletons. Sequences were obtained from FFPE invasive lung adenocarcinoma tissue. The source is a person aged 45-60 years with lung adenocarcinoma.

The chain combines TRBV27 with TRBJ2-7, with 12 nucleotides matching TRBD2. The ends lost 4 bases at V and 7 bases at J; junction bases unmatched: 11. The germline V gene has CDR1 MNHEY and CDR2 SMNVEV (reference sequence). The CDR3 runs 16 residues. DNA of the CDR3: TGTGCCAGCAGTTCTCAATTACTAGCGGGGGGAAGGGAGCAGTACTTC. Translated, it gives CASSSQLLAGGREQYF.

V usage is TRBV6-5 and J usage is TRBJ1-2; D gene unclear. CDR1 MNHEY and CDR2 SVGAGI come from the germline V gene. The CDR3 has 12 amino acids. V was trimmed by 7 bases and J by 6 bases, leaving 12 bases between them. Here the CDR3 reads CASTQSENGYTF. Here the CDR3 DNA reads TGTGCCAGCACCCAGTCAGAGAATGGCTACACCTTC.

This clone is labeled large. The V gene is TRBV27, the J gene TRBJ2-7; TRBD2 matches at 9 bases. Germline CDR1 reads MNHEY; CDR2 reads SMNVEV (reference sequence). CDR3 size: 13 residues. The J segment lost 4 bases and the V segment lost 5 bases, leaving 3 bases of the junction unmatched. The CDR3 loop is CASSISGRYEQYF. CDR3 DNA: TGTGCCAGCAGTATCAGCGGGAGGTACGAGCAGTACTTC.

The chain has TRBV7-9 and TRBJ1-2, with a tentative D call TRBD1 (6 bases). This CDR3 spans 15 amino acids. Germline values: CDR1 SEHNR, CDR2 FQNEAQ (reference sequence). V lost 1 base to trimming and J lost 4 bases, with 13 bases between them. DNA of the CDR3: TGTGCCAGCAGCTTAGGAGGGGGGCAGAGCTATGGCTACACCTTC. This sequence encodes CASSLGGGQSYGYTF.

The rearrangement joins TRBV5-4 to TRBJ1-2; TRBD1 might be the D (5 bases). Deletions cut 9 bases from V and 8 bases from J, with 17 bases between. The CDR3 contains 12 residues. Germline V gives CDR1 SGHNT, CDR2 YYREEE (reference sequence). This CDR3 is CAIWGETGGYTF. CDR3 sequence (DNA): TGTGCCATTTGGGGGGAAACGGGAGGCTACACCTTC.

V gene TRBV5-1 combines with J gene TRBJ2-3; TRBD1 matches 10 bases. CDR3 length: 16 residues. The trim removed 0 bases at V and 2 bases at J, leaving 3 bases unmatched. Germline CDR1 is SGHRS and CDR2 is YFSETQ. The CDR3 DNA sequence: TGCGCCAGCAGCTTGGGACAGGGGGCTCTCACAGATACGCAGTATTTT. It encodes CASSLGQGALTDTQYF. The entire variable domain, with the rest obtained from reference TRBV5-1 and TRBJ2-3, is as follows: KAGVTQTPRYLIKTRGQQVTLSCSPISGHRSVSWYQQTPGQGLQFLFEYFSETQRNKGNFPGRFSGRQFSNSRSEMNVSTLELGDSALYLCASSLGQGALTDTQYFGPGTRLTVL.

The chain uses TRBV18 and TRBJ2-2; TRBD2 aligns across 10 bases. The germline gives CDR1 KGHSH, CDR2 LQKENI. The CDR3 is made up of 17 amino acids. J was trimmed by 7 bases and V by 5 bases; bases with no gene match: 13. The CDR3 protein is CASSFGSSGSGGGELFF. The CDR3 coding sequence is TGTGCCAGCTCATTCGGATCTAGCGGGAGCGGAGGCGGGGAGCTGTTTTTT.

V and J are TRBV30 and TRBJ1-2; TRBD1 aligns across 7 bases. This CDR3 has 12 amino acids. CDR1 is GTSNPN, CDR2 SVGIG, per germline (reference sequence). V gave up 2 bases and J gave up 7 bases; unmatched junction bases: 4. The CDR3 is CAWSTGDGGYTF. CDR3 bases: TGTGCCTGGAGTACAGGGGACGGTGGCTACACCTTC.

The chain links TRBV30 to TRBJ2-7; D gene ambiguous. There are 14 residues in the CDR3. Looked up from germline, CDR1 is GTSNPN and CDR2 is SVGIG (reference sequence). The V end was cut by 5 bases, the J end by 6 bases, with 20 bases between. The CDR3 nucleotides are TGTGCCTGGGGTGGCCCAATCGCTCTGGGCGAGCAGTACTTC. It encodes CAWGGPIALGEQYF.

This clone was counted a single time. This chain joins TRBV5-1 and TRBJ1-1; a weak D match, TRBD1 (5 bases). Germline lookup yields CDR1 SGHRS and CDR2 YFSETQ. V was trimmed by 0 bases and J by 0 bases, leaving 12 bases between them. The CDR3 covers 16 residues. The CDR3 region is CASSLAPAGLNTEAFF. The CDR3 nucleotides are TGCGCCAGCAGCTTGGCCCCCGCAGGGTTGAACACTGAAGCTTTCTTT.

The J gene is TRBJ1-2, the V gene TRBV4-1; maybe TRBD1 (6 bases). The length of the CDR3 is 16 residues. Trimming took off 0 bases at V and 4 bases at J, with 15 bases between the two ends. The germline V gene encodes CDR1 MGHRA and CDR2 YSYEKL. CDR3 sequence reads: CASSQEGHTRSYGYTF. Written as DNA, the CDR3 is TGCGCCAGCAGCCAAGAGGGACACACCCGGAGCTATGGCTACACCTTC.

V is TRBV4-1 and J is TRBJ1-2; D unclear. Germline-derived CDR1 and CDR2 are MGHRA and YSYEKL. This CDR3 contains 15 residues. V lost 0 bases, J lost 4 bases, and 12 bases lay in between. The CDR3 region has the DNA TGCGCCAGCAGCCAAGATGCGGGGAACAGCTATGGCTACACCTTC. Encoded protein: CASSQDAGNSYGYTF.

The chain's CDR3 is CASSLRGKKAGELFF. The CDR3 bases are TGTGCCAGCAGCTTACGGGGCAAAAAAGCCGGGGAGCTGTTTTTT. This rearrangement joins TRBV7-3 to TRBJ2-2; D may match TRBD1 or TRBD2 (5 bases each). Germline V lookup: CDR1 SGHTA, CDR2 FQGTGA. The CDR3 loop spans 15 amino acids. The V end was cut by 2 bases, the J end by 6 bases, with 13 bases between.

The genes are TRBV7-3 and TRBJ2-3, with D possibly called TRBD1 or TRBD2 (5 bases each). CDR1 is SGHTA and CDR2 is FQGTGA in the germline V gene. The V and J ends lost 2 bases and 2 bases respectively, with 8 bases between them. The CDR3 length is 14 residues. The CDR3 region is CASSLLGTTDTQYF. CDR3 coding DNA: TGTGCCAGCAGCTTACTAGGGACCACAGATACGCAGTATTTT.

This clone has only one observation. The chain joins TRBV29-1 to TRBJ2-7; D unresolved. The CDR3 length is 15 residues. The germline V gene has CDR1 SQVTM and CDR2 ANQGSEA. V lost 5 bases and J lost 1, with 18 bases in between. CDR3 coding DNA: TGCAGCGTTACACCTTCGAACACCTGGTCCTACGAGCAGTACTTC. Translated, it gives CSVTPSNTWSYEQYF.

V and J are TRBV5-1 and TRBJ2-7; the match to TRBD1 covers 7 bases. CDR3 length: 15 amino acids. Germline CDR1 SGHRS, CDR2 YFSETQ. V dropped 1 base and J dropped 3; count of bases not matched to a gene: 7. The CDR3 DNA sequence: TGCGCCAGCAGCTTGATGGGGACAGAAAACTACGAGCAGTACTTC. It is translated as CASSLMGTENYEQYF.

The rearrangement joins TRBV7-8 to TRBJ1-2; D is perhaps TRBD1 (5 bases). Per the germline V gene, CDR1 is SGHVS and CDR2 is FQNEAQ. V was trimmed by 2 bases and J by 2 bases, leaving 9 bases between them. The CDR3 runs to 14 residues. CDR3 sequence (DNA): TGTGCCAGCAGCTTATCCAGGGTGAACTATGGCTACACCTTC. This gives the protein CASSLSRVNYGYTF. The whole variable domain, filled in from reference TRBV7-8 and TRBJ1-2, reads GAGVSQSPRYKVAKRGQDVALRCDPISGHVSLFWYQQALGQGPEFLTYFQNEAQLDKSGLPSDRFFAERPEGSVSTLKIQRTQQEDSAVYLCASSLSRVNYGYTFGSGTRLTVV.

This chain uses TRBV11-3 with TRBJ1-1; TRBD1 is a possible D gene (6 bases). The germline CDR1 and CDR2 sequences are SGHNT and YENEEA. V lost 10 bases and J 3 bases, leaving 21 bases between the germline ends. The CDR3 totals 15 residues. The CDR3 coding sequence is TGTGCCATCTCGGGGGGGGGCCCTACCTACACTGAAGCTTTCTTT. This translates into CAISGGGPTYTEAFF.

The rearrangement joins TRBV7-9 to TRBJ1-4, with D possibly matching TRBD1 (5 bases). Trimming took off 1 base at V and 8 bases at J, with 11 bases between the two ends. Germline CDR1 is SEHNR and CDR2 is FQNEAQ (reference sequence). This CDR3 comprises 14 residues. CDR3: CASSLVGAGEKLFF. CDR3 DNA sequence: TGTGCCAGCAGCTTAGTAGGGGCAGGGGAAAAACTGTTTTTT.

This clone was recorded only once. J is TRBJ2-1 and V is TRBV4-1, with D unclear. V was trimmed by 0 bases and J by 4 bases, leaving 7 bases between them. The CDR3 has 14 amino acids. Per the germline V gene, CDR1 is MGHRA and CDR2 is YSYEKL. This chain's CDR3 is CASSQDQGYNEQFF. In DNA form, the CDR3 reads TGCGCCAGCAGCCAAGATCAAGGATACAATGAGCAGTTCTTC.

The chain joins TRBV28 to TRBJ2-2, with a weak D call TRBD2 (7 bases). Germline V gives CDR1 MDHEN, CDR2 SYDVKM. This CDR3 spans 17 amino acids. The V and J ends lost 5 bases and 2 bases respectively, with 18 bases between them. In nucleotides, the CDR3 is TGTGCCAGCAGTCCCCTTGGGGGGGCAGTAAACACCGGGGAGCTGTTTTTT. It yields the protein CASSPLGGAVNTGELFF.

This chain uses TRBV5-1 with TRBJ2-7; D possibly corresponds to TRBD2 (7 bases). The CDR3 length is 13 residues. Between the trimmed V and J ends, which lost 4 bases and 7 bases, there was a span of 15 bases. Germline values: CDR1 SGHRS, CDR2 YFSETQ. The CDR3 reads CASSQRRGQEQYF. The DNA of the CDR3 is TGCGCCAGCAGCCAAAGGCGGGGGCAGGAGCAGTACTTC.

The chain couples TRBV2 to TRBJ2-3, with D unresolved. The CDR3 spans 14 residues. The germline CDR1 and CDR2 sequences are SNHLY and FYNNEI. Trimming removed 7 bases at V and 4 bases at J, with 15 bases between. The chain's CDR3 is CASTPEPRADTQYF. The CDR3 DNA sequence: TGTGCCAGCACTCCCGAACCGAGAGCAGATACGCAGTATTTT.

This chain links TRBV11-2 with TRBJ2-5; D uncertain. Germline V gene sequence: CDR1 SGHAT, CDR2 FQNNGV. The V end was cut by 4 bases, the J end by 4 bases, with 13 bases between. The CDR3 spans 14 residues. CDR3 region: CASSSDGFSETQYF. The CDR3 nucleotides read TGTGCCAGCAGCTCCGACGGTTTTTCAGAGACCCAGTACTTC.

This clone was detected only once. The chain couples TRBV10-1 to TRBJ2-7, with 8 nucleotides matching TRBD2. V lost 3 bases to trimming and J lost 5 bases; unmatched junction nucleotides: 12. Germline V gene sequence: CDR1 WNHNN, CDR2 SYGVQD (reference sequence). The CDR3 is 16 amino acids. CDR3 nucleotides: TGCGCCAGCAGTGATTCGGGGTCGGCGGGGGGCGACGAGCAGTACTTC. Translating it yields CASSDSGSAGGDEQYF.

This chain links TRBV28 with TRBJ1-3, with unresolved D. Looked up from germline, CDR1 is MDHEN and CDR2 is SYDVKM. This CDR3 has 16 residues. The V and J ends lost 4 bases and 0 bases respectively, with 13 bases between them. The CDR3 region is CASSSTVTYSGNTIYF. CDR3 coding DNA: TGTGCCAGCAGTTCCACGGTTACTTACTCTGGAAACACCATATATTTT. Based on the CDR3 plus reference TRBV28 and TRBJ1-3, the full variable domain is DVKVTQSSRYLVKRTGEKVFLECVQDMDHENMFWYRQDPGLGLRLIYFSYDVKMKEKGDIPEGYSVSREKKERFSLILESASTNQTSMYLCASSSTVTYSGNTIYFGEGSWLTVV.

In nucleotides, the CDR3 is TGTGCCATCAATGACATTAGCAATCAGCCCCAGCATTTT. Residues: CAINDISNQPQHF. The chain combines TRBV10-3 with TRBJ1-5; D remains unclear. V dropped 7 bases and J dropped 0 bases, with 7 bases sitting between them. The CDR3 extends over 13 amino acids. Germline V lookup: CDR1 ENHRY, CDR2 SYGVKD.

In this sample, this clone turned up once. This chain joins TRBV10-2 and TRBJ2-7, with TRBD1 matching 10 bases. The CDR3 sequence is 13 residues long. Trimming at V came to 8 bases and at J to 6 bases, leaving 7 bases not matched to a gene. Germline V lookup: CDR1 WSHSY, CDR2 SAAADI. CDR3 in DNA: TGCGCCAGCGCAGGGGGACAGGGGTCCGAGCAGTACTTC. It is translated as CASAGGQGSEQYF.